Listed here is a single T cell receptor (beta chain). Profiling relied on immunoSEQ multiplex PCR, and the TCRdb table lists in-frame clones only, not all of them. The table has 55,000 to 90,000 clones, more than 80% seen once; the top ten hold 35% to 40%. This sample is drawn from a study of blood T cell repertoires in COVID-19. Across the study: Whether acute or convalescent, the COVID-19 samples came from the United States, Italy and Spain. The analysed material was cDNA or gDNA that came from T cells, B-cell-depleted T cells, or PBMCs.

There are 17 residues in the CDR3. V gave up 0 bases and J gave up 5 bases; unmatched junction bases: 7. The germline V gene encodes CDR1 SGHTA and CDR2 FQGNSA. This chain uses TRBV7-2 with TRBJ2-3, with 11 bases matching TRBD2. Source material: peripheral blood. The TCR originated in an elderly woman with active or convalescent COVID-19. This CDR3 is CASSLAASGGRVDTQYF. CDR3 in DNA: TGTGCCAGCAGCTTAGCGGCTAGCGGGGGGCGCGTAGATACGCAGTATTTT.